The rows below give T cell receptor beta chains drawn from one sample of a study of T-cell memory formation after mild COVID-19. Each CDR3 protein gets one entry after TCRdb re-called the 5' RACE reads with MiXCR. Among just over 150,000 distinct CDR3 sequences listed, 25% to 40% were seen once. Sequenced material: PBMCs or a T cell subset sorted from them (not recorded which). These receptor sequences come from an adult woman who had mild COVID-19 (a few samples of this study predate the infection). Cell type and time point are not known. Each CDR3 is given with its conserved first and last residue. The D gene is left open where the match is weak. Rows may omit the clone size; those that give it use once, few, many or a size class.

abundance: NA
d_gene: NA
j_gene: TRBJ1-1
v_gene: TRBV18
CDR3aa: CASSPAAGMNTEAFF
CDR3nt: TGTGCCAGCTCACCAGCGGCAGGGATGAACACTGAAGCTTTCTTT

abundance: few
d_gene: NA
j_gene: TRBJ2-2
v_gene: TRBV3-1
CDR3aa: CASSQVIGRVDGELFF
CDR3nt: TGTGCCAGCAGCCAAGTGATAGGACGGGTGGACGGGGAGCTGTTTTTT

abundance: NA
d_gene: NA
j_gene: TRBJ2-1
v_gene: TRBV9
CDR3aa: CASSVEVYNEQFF
CDR3nt: TGTGCCAGCAGCGTAGAAGTATACAATGAGCAGTTCTTC

abundance: few
d_gene: NA
j_gene: TRBJ1-6
v_gene: TRBV7-8
CDR3aa: CASSYLGNSPLHF
CDR3nt: TGTGCCAGCTCCTATTTGGGGAATTCACCCCTCCACTTT

abundance: NA
d_gene: NA
j_gene: TRBJ1-2
v_gene: TRBV30
CDR3aa: CAWSLPSRGYTF
CDR3nt: TGTGCCTGGAGCCTCCCCTCCCGCGGCTACACCTTC

abundance: NA
d_gene: TRBD2
j_gene: TRBJ2-1
v_gene: TRBV20-1
CDR3aa: CSAESAGGVGNEQFF
CDR3nt: TGCAGTGCTGAGAGTGCGGGAGGGGTGGGAAATGAGCAGTTCTTC

abundance: few
d_gene: NA
j_gene: TRBJ2-3
v_gene: TRBV29-1
CDR3aa: CSVAVAWDPSTQYF
CDR3nt: TGCAGCGTCGCGGTAGCGTGGGACCCCAGTACGCAGTATTTT

abundance: few
d_gene: NA
j_gene: TRBJ1-3
v_gene: TRBV4-2
CDR3aa: CASSQERVGNTIYF
CDR3nt: TGTGCCAGCAGCCAAGAGAGGGTTGGAAACACCATATATTTT

abundance: NA
d_gene: NA
j_gene: TRBJ2-1
v_gene: TRBV5-6
CDR3aa: CASSLGQVIDEQFF
CDR3nt: TGTGCCAGCAGCTTGGGACAGGTTATCGATGAGCAGTTCTTC

abundance: NA
d_gene: NA
j_gene: TRBJ2-3
v_gene: TRBV6-5
CDR3aa: CARSYTFAGGADTQYF
CDR3nt: TGTGCCAGAAGTTATACGTTCGCCGGGGGTGCAGATACGCAGTATTTT

abundance: NA
d_gene: NA
j_gene: TRBJ1-2
v_gene: TRBV7-8
CDR3aa: CASSLQGRDGYTF
CDR3nt: TGTGCCAGCAGCTTACAGGGGCGCGATGGCTACACCTTC

abundance: NA
d_gene: TRBD1
j_gene: TRBJ2-7
v_gene: TRBV4-2
CDR3aa: CASSQRDRGPTEQYF
CDR3nt: TGTGCCAGCAGCCAACGGGACAGGGGGCCCACCGAGCAGTACTTC

abundance: NA
d_gene: TRBD2
j_gene: TRBJ2-1
v_gene: TRBV5-1
CDR3aa: CASSLMGLAGGNSYNEQFF
CDR3nt: TGCGCCAGCAGCTTGATGGGGCTAGCGGGGGGAAACTCCTACAATGAGCAGTTCTTC

abundance: NA
d_gene: TRBD2
j_gene: TRBJ2-7
v_gene: TRBV3-1
CDR3aa: CASSQDPSGVSYEQYF
CDR3nt: TGTGCCAGCAGCCAAGATCCTAGCGGGGTCTCCTACGAGCAGTACTTC

abundance: few
d_gene: NA
j_gene: TRBJ2-6
v_gene: TRBV12-3/TRBV12-4
CDR3aa: CASRVGSGANVLTF
CDR3nt: TGTGCCAGTCGCGTAGGCTCTGGGGCCAACGTCCTGACTTTC

abundance: few
d_gene: NA
j_gene: TRBJ2-7
v_gene: TRBV7-9
CDR3aa: CASSPTGHSYEQYF
CDR3nt: TGTGCCAGCAGCCCGACGGGACACTCCTACGAGCAGTACTTC

abundance: few
d_gene: NA
j_gene: TRBJ2-2
v_gene: TRBV5-1
CDR3aa: CASSLEGQPGELFF
CDR3nt: TGCGCCAGCAGCTTGGAAGGACAGCCCGGGGAGCTGTTTTTT

abundance: NA
d_gene: NA
j_gene: TRBJ1-1
v_gene: TRBV29-1
CDR3aa: CSASDAEAFF
CDR3nt: TGCAGCGCCTCGGACGCTGAAGCTTTCTTT

abundance: NA
d_gene: NA
j_gene: TRBJ2-1
v_gene: TRBV4-1
CDR3aa: CASSRLGRNEQFF
CDR3nt: TGCGCCAGCAGCCGGCTCGGGCGGAATGAGCAGTTCTTC

abundance: few
d_gene: NA
j_gene: TRBJ1-1
v_gene: TRBV5-1
CDR3aa: CASSLAGMNTEAFF
CDR3nt: TGCGCCAGCAGCTTGGCGGGGATGAACACTGAAGCTTTCTTT